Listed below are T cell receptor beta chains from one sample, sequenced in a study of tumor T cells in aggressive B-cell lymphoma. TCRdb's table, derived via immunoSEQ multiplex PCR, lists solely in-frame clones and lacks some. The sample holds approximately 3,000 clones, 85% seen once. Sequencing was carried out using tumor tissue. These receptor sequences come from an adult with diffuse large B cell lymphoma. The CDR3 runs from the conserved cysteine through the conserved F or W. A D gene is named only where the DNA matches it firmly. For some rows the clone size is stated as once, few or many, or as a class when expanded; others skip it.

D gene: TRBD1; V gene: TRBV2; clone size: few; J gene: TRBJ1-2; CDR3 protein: CASTKPGQGWGNYGYTF; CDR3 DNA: TGTGCCAGCACTAAACCGGGACAGGGATGGGGCAACTATGGCTACACCTTC
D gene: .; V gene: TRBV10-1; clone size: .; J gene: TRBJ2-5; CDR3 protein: CASSDGTLQETQYF; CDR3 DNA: TGCGCCAGCAGTGATGGGACACTCCAAGAGACCCAGTACTTC
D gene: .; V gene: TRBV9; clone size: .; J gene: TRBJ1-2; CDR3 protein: CASSPLGSKPGYTF; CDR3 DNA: TGTGCCAGCAGCCCCCTGGGGAGCAAACCTGGCTACACCTTC
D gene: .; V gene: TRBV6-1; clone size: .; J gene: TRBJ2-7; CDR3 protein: CASSEVGGHFYEQYF; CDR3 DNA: TGTGCCAGCAGTGAGGTAGGGGGACACTTCTACGAGCAGTACTTC
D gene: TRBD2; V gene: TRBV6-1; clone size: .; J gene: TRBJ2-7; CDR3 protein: CASSERTSGGRMYEQYF; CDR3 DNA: TGTGCCAGCAGTGAACGGACTAGCGGGGGGCGTATGTACGAGCAGTACTTC
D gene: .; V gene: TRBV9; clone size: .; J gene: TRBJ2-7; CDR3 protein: CASSVTGASSYEQYF; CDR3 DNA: TGTGCCAGCAGCGTAACAGGAGCTAGCTCCTACGAGCAGTACTTC
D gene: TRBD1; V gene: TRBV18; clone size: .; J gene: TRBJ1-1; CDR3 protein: CASSRSTTGEGTEAFF; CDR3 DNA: TGTGCCAGCTCACGCTCTACGACAGGGGAGGGCACTGAAGCTTTCTTT
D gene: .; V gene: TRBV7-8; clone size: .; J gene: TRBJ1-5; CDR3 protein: CASSLGSHGGARHF; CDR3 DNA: TGTGCCAGCAGCTTAGGCTCACACGGAGGGGCGCGACATTTT
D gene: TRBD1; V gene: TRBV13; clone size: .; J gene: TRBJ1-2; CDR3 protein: CASSLAGTGLTTGYTF; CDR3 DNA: TGTGCCAGCAGCTTAGCCGGGACAGGATTAACTACGGGCTACACCTTC
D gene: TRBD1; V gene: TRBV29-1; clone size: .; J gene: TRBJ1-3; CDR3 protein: CSVDSRGGNTIYF; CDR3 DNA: TGCAGCGTTGATAGCAGGGGGGGAAACACCATATATTTT
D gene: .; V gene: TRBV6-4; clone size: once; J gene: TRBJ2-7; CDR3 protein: CASSEGRKSYEQYF; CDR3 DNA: TGTGCCAGCAGTGAAGGCAGGAAATCCTACGAGCAGTACTTC
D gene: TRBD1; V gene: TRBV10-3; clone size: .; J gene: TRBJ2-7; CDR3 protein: CAISETGGGYEQYF; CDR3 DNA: TGTGCCATCAGTGAGACAGGGGGCGGCTACGAGCAGTACTTC
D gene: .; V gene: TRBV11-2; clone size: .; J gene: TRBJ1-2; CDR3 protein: CASTRDLMDAGYTF; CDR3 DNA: TGTGCCAGCACCCGGGACTTAATGGATGCGGGCTACACCTTC
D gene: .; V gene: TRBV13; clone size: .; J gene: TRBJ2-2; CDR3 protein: CASSLGPRGPTGELFF; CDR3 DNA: TGTGCCAGCAGCTTAGGTCCGCGGGGGCCTACCGGGGAGCTGTTTTTT
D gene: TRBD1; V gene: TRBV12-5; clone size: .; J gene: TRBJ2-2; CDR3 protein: CASVPGTGIELFF; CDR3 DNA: TGTGCTAGTGTCCCCGGGACAGGGATTGAGCTGTTTTTT
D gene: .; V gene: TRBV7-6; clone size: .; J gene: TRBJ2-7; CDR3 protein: CASSPAGGARREQYF; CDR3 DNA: TGTGCCAGCAGCCCTGCTGGGGGGGCTCGACGCGAGCAGTACTTC
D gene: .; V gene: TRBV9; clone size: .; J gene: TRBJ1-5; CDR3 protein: CASSVAGAPNQPQHF; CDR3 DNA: TGTGCCAGCAGCGTTGCAGGGGCCCCCAATCAGCCCCAGCATTTT
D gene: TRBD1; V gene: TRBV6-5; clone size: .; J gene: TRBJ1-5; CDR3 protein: CASSRQGGNQPQHF; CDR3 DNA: TGTGCCAGCAGTCGACAGGGAGGCAATCAGCCCCAGCATTTT
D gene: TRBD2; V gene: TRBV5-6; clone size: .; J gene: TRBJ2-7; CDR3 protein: CASSLEASGGPYSYEQYF; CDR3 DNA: TGTGCCAGCAGCTTGGAGGCTAGCGGGGGCCCCTATAGTTACGAGCAGTACTTC
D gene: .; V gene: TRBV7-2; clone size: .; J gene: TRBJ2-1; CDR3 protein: CASSRDLADNKQFF; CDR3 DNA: TGTGCCAGCAGCCGCGATCTGGCGGACAATAAGCAGTTCTTC
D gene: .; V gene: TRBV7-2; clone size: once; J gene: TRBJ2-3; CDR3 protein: CASSFTRRISSTDTQYF; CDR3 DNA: TGTGCCAGCAGCTTTACTAGACGGATATCTAGCACAGATACGCAGTATTTT
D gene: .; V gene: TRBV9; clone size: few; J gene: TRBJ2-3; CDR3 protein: CASSVGAGPTDTQYF; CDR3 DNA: TGTGCCAGCAGCGTAGGGGCGGGGCCCACAGATACGCAGTATTTT
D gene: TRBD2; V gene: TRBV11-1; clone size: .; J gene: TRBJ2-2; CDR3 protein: CASRTSGGTGELFF; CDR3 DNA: TGTGCCAGCAGGACTAGCGGGGGGACCGGGGAGCTGTTTTTT
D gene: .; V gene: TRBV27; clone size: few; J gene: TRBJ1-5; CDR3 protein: CASSLEGRRNQPQHF; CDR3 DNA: TGTGCCAGCAGTTTGGAGGGACGGCGTAATCAGCCCCAGCATTTT
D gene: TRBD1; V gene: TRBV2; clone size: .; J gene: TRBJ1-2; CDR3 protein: CASSSDRDGYTF; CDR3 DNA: TGTGCCAGCAGCTCGGACAGGGATGGCTACACCTTC
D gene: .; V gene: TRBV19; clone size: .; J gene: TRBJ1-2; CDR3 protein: CASSISGNYGYTF; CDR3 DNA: TGTGCCAGTAGTATATCCGGGAACTATGGCTACACCTTC
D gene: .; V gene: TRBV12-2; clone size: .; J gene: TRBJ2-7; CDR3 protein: CASRLERRQGTLREQYF; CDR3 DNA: TGTGCAAGTCGCTTAGAGCGTCGACAGGGGACCTTACGCGAGCAGTACTTC
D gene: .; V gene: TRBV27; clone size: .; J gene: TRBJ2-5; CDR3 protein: CASRVGHLQETQYF; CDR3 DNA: TGTGCCAGCAGGGTGGGACACCTACAAGAGACCCAGTACTTC
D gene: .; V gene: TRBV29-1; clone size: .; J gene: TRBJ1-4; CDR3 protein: CSAGEGSNEKLFF; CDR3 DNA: TGCAGCGCCGGGGAAGGGTCTAATGAAAAACTGTTTTTT
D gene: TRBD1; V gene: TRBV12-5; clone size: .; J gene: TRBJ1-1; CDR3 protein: CASGLTNYRGSTEAFF; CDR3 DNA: TGTGCTAGTGGTTTGACTAATTACAGGGGTAGCACTGAAGCTTTCTTT
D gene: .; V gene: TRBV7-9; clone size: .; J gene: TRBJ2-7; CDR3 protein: CASSPRGISSYEQYF; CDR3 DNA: TGTGCCAGCAGCCCAAGAGGGATAAGCTCCTACGAGCAGTACTTC
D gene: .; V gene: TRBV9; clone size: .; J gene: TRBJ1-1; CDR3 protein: CASSVAGGLNTEAFF; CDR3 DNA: TGTGCCAGCAGCGTAGCGGGGGGACTGAACACTGAAGCTTTCTTT
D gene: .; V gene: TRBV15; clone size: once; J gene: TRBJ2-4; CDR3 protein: CATSRGAGGRVVKNIQYF; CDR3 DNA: TGTGCCACCAGCAGAGGGGCCGGGGGGCGGGTGGTCAAAAACATTCAGTACTTC
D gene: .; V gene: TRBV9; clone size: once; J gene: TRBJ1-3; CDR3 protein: CASSGPNTIYF; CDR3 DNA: TGTGCCAGCAGCGGTCCTAACACCATATATTTT
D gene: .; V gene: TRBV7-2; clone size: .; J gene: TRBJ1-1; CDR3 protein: CASSRTRERAFF; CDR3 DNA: TGTGCCAGCAGCCGGACTCGGGAACGAGCTTTCTTT
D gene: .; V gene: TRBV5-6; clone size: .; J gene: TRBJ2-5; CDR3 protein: CASSLDGREETQYF; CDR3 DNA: TGTGCCAGCAGCTTGGACGGGAGAGAAGAGACCCAGTACTTC
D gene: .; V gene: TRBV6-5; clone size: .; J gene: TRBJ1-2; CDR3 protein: CASSPRRINYGYTF; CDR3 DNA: TGTGCCAGCAGTCCCCGGAGAATTAACTATGGCTACACCTTC
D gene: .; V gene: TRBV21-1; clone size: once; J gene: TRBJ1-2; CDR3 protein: CASSKVTGEGYGYTF; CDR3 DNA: TGTGCCAGCAGCAAAGTTACAGGGGAAGGCTATGGCTACACCTTC
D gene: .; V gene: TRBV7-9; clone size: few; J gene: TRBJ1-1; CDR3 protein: CASAPGDLRGTEAFF; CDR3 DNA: TGTGCCAGCGCCCCGGGGGACCTAAGAGGCACTGAAGCTTTCTTT
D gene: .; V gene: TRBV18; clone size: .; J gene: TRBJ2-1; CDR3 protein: CASSPLGNKDEQFF; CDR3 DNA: TGTGCCAGCTCACCACTCGGGAACAAGGATGAGCAGTTCTTC
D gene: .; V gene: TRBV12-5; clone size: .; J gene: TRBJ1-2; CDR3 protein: CASGLVPLGYGYTF; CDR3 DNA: TGTGCTAGTGGTTTGGTACCACTAGGGTATGGCTACACCTTC
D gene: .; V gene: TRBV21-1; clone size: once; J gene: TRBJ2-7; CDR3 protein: CASSKAWAGLLYEQYF; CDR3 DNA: TGTGCCAGCAGCAAAGCATGGGCAGGGCTCCTCTACGAGCAGTACTTC
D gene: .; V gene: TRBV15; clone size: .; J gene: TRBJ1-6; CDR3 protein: CATSTRTGDTLLHF; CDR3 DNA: TGTGCCACCAGCACCCGGACGGGAGACACACTCCTCCACTTT
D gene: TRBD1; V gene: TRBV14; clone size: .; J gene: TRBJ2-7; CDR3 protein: CASSYRDRSFYEQYF; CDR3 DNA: TGTGCCAGCAGCTACCGGGACAGGAGCTTCTACGAGCAGTACTTC
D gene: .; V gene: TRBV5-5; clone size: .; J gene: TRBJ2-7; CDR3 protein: CASSWRDPGTYEQYF; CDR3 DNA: TGTGCCAGCAGCTGGAGGGACCCGGGCACCTACGAGCAGTACTTC
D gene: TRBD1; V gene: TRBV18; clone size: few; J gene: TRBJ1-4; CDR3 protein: CASSPRTGDSMLFF; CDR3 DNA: TGTGCCAGCTCACCCCGGACAGGGGACAGTATGCTGTTTTTT
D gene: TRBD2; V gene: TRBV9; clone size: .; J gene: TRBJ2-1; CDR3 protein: CASTRTSGEYNEQFF; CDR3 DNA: TGTGCCAGCACTCGGACTAGCGGGGAATACAATGAGCAGTTCTTC
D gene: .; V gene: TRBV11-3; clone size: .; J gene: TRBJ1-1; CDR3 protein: CASSLKGSGVTEAFF; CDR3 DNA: TGTGCCAGCAGCTTAAAGGGCTCGGGGGTCACTGAAGCTTTCTTT
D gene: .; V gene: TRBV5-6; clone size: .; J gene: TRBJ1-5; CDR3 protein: CASSGGGGNQPQHF; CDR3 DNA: TGTGCCAGCAGTGGGGGGGGTGGCAATCAGCCCCAGCATTTT
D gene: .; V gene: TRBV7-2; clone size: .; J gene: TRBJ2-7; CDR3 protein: CASSLAGYYEQYF; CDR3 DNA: TGTGCCAGCAGCTTAGCCGGTTACTACGAGCAGTACTTC
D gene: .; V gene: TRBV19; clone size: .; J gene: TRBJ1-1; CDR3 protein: CASSMGSGRRRNTEAFF; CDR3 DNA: TGTGCCAGTAGTATGGGTAGCGGGAGACGTAGGAATACTGAAGCTTTCTTT
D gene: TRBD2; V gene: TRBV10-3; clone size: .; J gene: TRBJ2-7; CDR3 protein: CAISGRLAGPNYEQYF; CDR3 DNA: TGTGCCATCAGTGGGAGACTAGCGGGGCCAAACTACGAGCAGTACTTC
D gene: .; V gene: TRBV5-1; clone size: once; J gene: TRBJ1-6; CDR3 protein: CASSSGQQYNSPLHF; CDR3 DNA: TGCGCCAGCAGTTCCGGACAGCAGTATAATTCACCCCTCCACTTT